One sample yielded the 20 T cell receptor beta chains listed below, sequenced in a study of control samples from healthy donors and cancer patients. TCRdb keeps only in-frame clones here, not all; method: immunoSEQ multiplex PCR. The sample lists approximately 51,000 clones, 80% occurring once. The material sequenced was blood. These receptors came from a man between 70 and 80 years old in good health.

This chain connects TRBV28 to TRBJ2-7; TRBD1 aligns across 8 bases. This CDR3 is 17 amino acids long. Germline V gene data show CDR1 as MDHEN and CDR2 as SYDVKM. The ends lost 5 bases at V and 1 base at J; junction bases unmatched: 13. CDR3 region: CASSPGQGKVGSYEQYF. CDR3 sequence (DNA): TGTGCCAGCAGTCCCGGACAGGGAAAAGTAGGGTCCTACGAGCAGTACTTC.

In this sample, this clone turned up once. The V and J genes are TRBV3-1 (or the pseudogene TRBV3-2) and TRBJ2-7; no definite D call. CDR1 is LGHDT, CDR2 YNNKEL, per germline (reference sequence). The V gene lost 4 bases and the J gene lost 0 bases, with 7 bases spanning the gap. The length of the CDR3 is 13 residues. CDR3 amino acids: CASSRPRSYEQYF. CDR3 DNA: TGTGCCAGCAGCCGGCCGCGCTCCTACGAGCAGTACTTC.

V usage is TRBV7-2 and J usage is TRBJ1-1; D unclear. Trimming took off 5 bases at V and 4 bases at J, with 11 bases between the two ends. This CDR3 has 13 residues. From germline, CDR1 is SGHTA and CDR2 FQGNSA. CDR3 sequence reads: CASSVRSGTEAFF. The CDR3 DNA is TGTGCCAGCAGCGTCAGGTCGGGCACTGAAGCTTTCTTT. Full variable domain (missing parts from reference TRBV7-2 and TRBJ1-1): GAGVSQSPSNKVTEKGKDVELRCDPISGHTALYWYRQSLGQGLEFLIYFQGNSAPDKSGLPSDRFSAERTGGSVSTLTIQRTQQEDSAVYLCASSVRSGTEAFFGQGTRLTVV.

V and J are TRBV5-4 and TRBJ2-3; D remains ambiguous. Germline CDR1 is SGHNT and CDR2 is YYREEE (reference sequence). The germline V and J ends were trimmed by 4 bases and 2 bases, with 11 bases remaining between them. CDR3 length: 14 residues. CDR3 coding DNA: TGTGCCAGCAGCGTCGGCACGAACACAGATACGCAGTATTTT. Translated: CASSVGTNTDTQYF.

This clone came up a few times. This chain connects TRBV4-1 to TRBJ2-3; 7 bases are a match to TRBD1. Per germline, CDR1 MGHRA and CDR2 YSYEKL. CDR3 length equals 16 residues. The V gene end was trimmed by 0 bases and the J gene end by 7 bases; junction bases not matched to a gene: 10. CDR3 loop: CASSQDSTGRLNTQYF. Here the CDR3 DNA reads TGCGCCAGCAGCCAAGATTCGACAGGGAGATTGAATACGCAGTATTTT.

This clone was counted a single time. The chain recombines TRBV7-3 with TRBJ2-5; D is possibly TRBD1 or TRBD2 (5 bases each). This CDR3 has 14 residues. The V gene's germline CDR1 is SGHTA and CDR2 FQGTGA. V dropped 5 bases and J dropped 5 bases, with 15 bases sitting between them. CDR3 coding DNA: TGTGCCAGCAGCCGAACTGGGACGGGGGAGACCCAGTACTTC. Translation: CASSRTGTGETQYF. The complete variable domain, with remaining parts taken from reference TRBV7-3 and TRBJ2-5, reads GAGVSQTPSNKVTEKGKYVELRCDPISGHTALYWYRQSLGQGPEFLIYFQGTGAADDSGLPNDRFFAVRPEGSVSTLKIQRTERGDSAVYLCASSRTGTGETQYFGPGTRLLVL.

This clone appeared a few times. This CDR3 is also generated by other DNA sequences in the sample. V is TRBV12-3 or TRBV12-4 and J is TRBJ1-2; possible D gene TRBD1, 6 bases. Trimming shortened V by 3 bases and J by 5 bases, and 10 bases separated the two germline ends. This CDR3 spans 13 amino acids. The chain's CDR3 is CASSFRQGYGYTF. The CDR3 DNA reads as TGTGCCAGCAGTTTCAGGCAGGGGTATGGCTACACCTTC.

This sequence joins TRBV24-1 and TRBJ2-3; D perhaps matches TRBD2 (5 bases). Deletions cut 6 bases from V and 4 bases from J, with 7 bases between. The CDR3 is made up of 12 amino acids. CDR1 is KGHDR, CDR2 SFDVKD, per germline. Here the CDR3 DNA reads TGTGCCACCAGTTGGAGGTCAGATACGCAGTATTTT. Translation gives CATSWRSDTQYF.

The V gene is TRBV10-1, the J gene TRBJ2-7, with 9 bases identical to TRBD1. With 6 bases clipped from V and 3 bases from J, the junction kept 6 bases outside the gene matches. CDR1 WNHNN and CDR2 SYGVQD come from the germline V gene (reference sequence). This CDR3 contains 14 residues. This CDR3 reads CASSAGTGFYEQYF. The CDR3 coding sequence is TGCGCCAGCAGCGCCGGGACAGGGTTCTACGAGCAGTACTTC.

The V and J genes are TRBV5-6 and TRBJ2-1; D not resolved. Germline V CDR1 and CDR2: SGHDT, YYEEEE. The CDR3 covers 18 residues. V was trimmed by 4 bases and J by 1 base, leaving 21 bases between them. The chain's CDR3 is CASSQTEWAGASYNEQFF. The DNA for the CDR3 is TGTGCCAGCAGCCAAACGGAATGGGCAGGAGCATCCTACAATGAGCAGTTCTTC.

V is TRBV6-5 and J is TRBJ2-7; D is possibly TRBD2 (5 bases). The CDR3 sequence is 14 residues long. The V end was cut by 6 bases, the J end by 2 bases, with 14 bases between. Germline V gene lookup returns CDR1 MNHEY and CDR2 SVGAGI. CDR3 amino acids: CASRISGPPYEQYF. The CDR3 DNA follows: TGTGCCAGCAGGATAAGCGGACCTCCCTACGAGCAGTACTTC.

V gene TRBV3-1 (or the pseudogene TRBV3-2) combines with J gene TRBJ1-1; D gene unclear. CDR3 size: 14 residues. Trimming took 1 base from V and 3 from J, leaving 9 bases between them. CDR1 and CDR2 from the germline V gene are LGHDT and YNNKEL (reference sequence). The CDR3 loop reads CASSQVGGDTEAFF. DNA for the CDR3: TGTGCCAGCAGCCAAGTCGGCGGGGACACTGAAGCTTTCTTT.

This rearrangement joins TRBV30 to TRBJ2-1; 9 bases align to TRBD2. The V segment lost 4 bases and the J segment 1 base; nucleotides outside the gene matches: 14. The CDR3 is 18 residues long. Germline V gene lookup returns CDR1 GTSNPN and CDR2 SVGIG (reference sequence). This chain's CDR3 is CAWTSGGLGGFSYNEQFF. CDR3 sequence (DNA): TGTGCCTGGACAAGCGGGGGGCTCGGGGGATTTTCCTACAATGAGCAGTTCTTC.

V is TRBV23-1 and J is TRBJ2-1; the match to TRBD2 covers 7 bases. TRBV23-1 is known as an ORF, though its function is uncertain. V dropped 8 bases and J dropped 5; count of bases not matched to a gene: 15. The CDR3 has 16 amino acids. The CDR3 loop is CASPRGLAAGDNEQFF. The CDR3 DNA reads TGCGCCAGCCCTCGGGGCCTAGCGGCCGGGGACAATGAGCAGTTCTTC.

V is TRBV6-4 and J is TRBJ1-1; D is possibly TRBD1 (6 bases). The CDR3 consists of 15 residues. The germline V and J ends were trimmed by 4 bases and 3 bases, with 15 bases remaining between them. CDR1 and CDR2 (germline): MRHNA, SNTAGT. The CDR3 sequence: CASSVLGGGHTEAFF. The CDR3 DNA reads TGTGCCAGCAGTGTCCTAGGGGGGGGACACACTGAAGCTTTCTTT.

This chain connects TRBV27 to TRBJ2-7; TRBD2 aligns across 15 bases. V shed 4 bases, J shed 6 bases, and the junction held 16 bases outside the gene matches. This CDR3 region has 19 residues. The V gene's germline CDR1 is MNHEY and CDR2 SMNVEV (reference sequence). CDR3 in amino acids: CASSWSLGGTSGRSREQYF. The DNA of the CDR3 is TGTGCCAGCAGTTGGTCCTTGGGGGGGACTAGCGGGAGGAGCCGCGAGCAGTACTTC.

DNA of the CDR3: TGTGCCAGCAGTGAGACTAGCGGGGTGGTAGATACGCAGTATTTT. Encoded protein: CASSETSGVVDTQYF. The rearrangement joins TRBV6-4 to TRBJ2-3; 11 bases map to TRBD2. Germline loops: CDR1 MRHNA, CDR2 SNTAGT. The length of the CDR3 is 15 residues. Trimming removed 3 bases from V and 5 bases from J; junction bases left unmatched: 4.

The gene calls are TRBV19 and TRBJ1-6; D is unresolved. V was clipped by 0 bases and J by 9 bases, with 12 bases between them. The CDR3 totals 15 residues. Germline lookup yields CDR1 LNHDA and CDR2 SQIVND (reference sequence). Written as DNA, the CDR3 is TGTGCCAGTAGTATAGATAACGCTGGAAGTTCACCCCTCCACTTT. Its protein product is CASSIDNAGSSPLHF.

Only one count was recorded for this clone. The chain employs TRBV15 and TRBJ1-5, with TRBD1 matching over 10 bases. The V gene's germline CDR1 is LNHNV and CDR2 YYDKDF (reference sequence). After removal of 3 bases from V and 3 bases from J, the junction contained 2 bases not matched to a gene. This CDR3 is built from 15 residues. The CDR3 DNA reads TGTGCCACCAGCAGGGGACAGGGGTTCAATCAGCCCCAGCATTTT. Translation: CATSRGQGFNQPQHF.

The rearrangement links TRBV19 to TRBJ2-3, with 8 nucleotides matching TRBD2. The CDR3 is 16 residues long. With 3 bases clipped from V and 0 bases from J, the junction kept 5 bases outside the gene matches. The germline V gene encodes CDR1 LNHDA and CDR2 SQIVND (reference sequence). CDR3 nucleotide sequence: TGTGCCAGTAGTATTGACCTAGCGGGTAGCACAGATACGCAGTATTTT. It encodes CASSIDLAGSTDTQYF.